Sequencing of this TCR beta chain was carried out in a study of blood T cell repertoires in COVID-19. The overall study: Sites across the United States, Italy and Spain contributed samples from acute and convalescent COVID-19. Nucleic acid was either cDNA or gDNA, and it came from T cells, B-cell-depleted T cells, or PBMCs.

Sequencing used immunoSEQ multiplex PCR; TCRdb keeps in-frame clones, though not all of them. The sample has around 94,000 clones, roughly nine tenths seen once; the top ten hold around 2%. The ends lost 2 bases at V and 6 bases at J; junction bases unmatched: 2. CDR3 length: 13 residues. Germline assignment: CDR1 MNHNS and CDR2 SASEGT. This clone appeared once. The sample was peripheral blood. The TCR comes from a man in his forties or fifties with active COVID-19. V gene TRBV6-1 combines with J gene TRBJ2-7; 9 bases are a match to TRBD1. CDR3 in amino acids: CASSELDRGEQYF. Here the CDR3 DNA reads TGTGCCAGCAGTGAATTGGACAGGGGCGAGCAGTACTTC.